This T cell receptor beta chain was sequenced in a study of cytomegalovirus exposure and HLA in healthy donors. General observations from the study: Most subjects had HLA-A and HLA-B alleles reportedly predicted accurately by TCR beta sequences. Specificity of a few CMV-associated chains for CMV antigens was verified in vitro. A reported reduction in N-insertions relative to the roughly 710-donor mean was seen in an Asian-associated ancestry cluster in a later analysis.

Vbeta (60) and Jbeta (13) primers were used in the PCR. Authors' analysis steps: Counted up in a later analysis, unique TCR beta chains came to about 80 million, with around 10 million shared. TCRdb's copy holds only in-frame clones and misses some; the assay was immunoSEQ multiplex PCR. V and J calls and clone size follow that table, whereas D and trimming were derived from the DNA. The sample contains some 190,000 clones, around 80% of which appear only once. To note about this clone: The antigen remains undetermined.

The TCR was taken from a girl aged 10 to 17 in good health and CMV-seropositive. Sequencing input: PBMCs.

CDR3 residues: CASSPMTGAASEQFF. CDR3 DNA: TGTGCCAGCTCACCAATGACAGGGGCCGCAAGTGAGCAGTTCTTC. V is TRBV18 and J is TRBJ2-1, with TRBD1 identical over 8 bases. The germline V gene encodes CDR1 KGHSH and CDR2 LQKENI. The CDR3 sequence is 15 residues long. With V trimmed by 2 bases and J by 9 bases, 9 bases remained unmatched.